This passage covers 15 T cell receptor beta chains from one sample sequenced in a study of spatial heterogeneity in lung cancer. The study's findings and limits: The number of expanded tumor alpha and beta chains correlated with mutation number.

One entry per CDR3 protein, called by TCRdb with MiXCR from the 5' RACE reads. Here the sample spans 4,000 to 5,500 distinct CDR3 sequences, around 12% being singletons. Specified time point: sample taken at primary tumor resection. For these TCRs, the target antigens are not known. Sample: lung tumor tissue, taken at surgery. Receptors were obtained from a male donor with early-stage non-small cell lung cancer.

This clonotype was seen repeatedly, ten times or more. This beta chain appears as a stray read in a library generated for alpha chains; its size is not informative. This rearrangement joins TRBV28 to TRBJ2-7; D might be TRBD1 (6 bases). The CDR3 is made up of 13 amino acids. Germline CDR1 reads MDHEN; CDR2 reads SYDVKM. V was shortened by 5 bases and J by 2 bases, with 10 bases between the two germline ends. The CDR3, as DNA: TGTGCCAGCAGTCTCGGACAGACCTACGAGCAGTACTTC. This encodes CASSLGQTYEQYF.

This clonotype is medium-sized. Since the library was made to target alpha chains, this beta chain is a stray read and its abundance is not meaningful. The chain combines TRBV3-1 with TRBJ1-1; D may be TRBD1 (5 bases). V lost 4 bases and J lost 3, with 12 bases in between. This CDR3 region has 14 residues. Looked up from germline, CDR1 is LGHDT and CDR2 is YNNKEL (reference sequence). The CDR3 DNA follows: TGTGCCAGCAGCCCCGACAGCTGGGACACTGAAGCTTTCTTT. Translating gives CASSPDSWDTEAFF. The entire variable domain, with the rest obtained from reference TRBV3-1 and TRBJ1-1, is as follows: DTAVSQTPKYLVTQMGNDKSIKCEQNLGHDTMYWYKQDSKKFLKIMFSYNNKELIINETVPNRFSPKSPDKAHLNLHINSLELGDSAVYFCASSPDSWDTEAFFGQGTRLTVV.

The table lists this clonotype with many counts. Little can be read into the size of this beta chain, an off-target read in a library designed for alpha chains. V usage is TRBV27 and J usage is TRBJ1-6; TRBD1 matches 7 bases. The germline CDR1 and CDR2 sequences are MNHEY and SMNVEV (reference sequence). This CDR3 is 16 amino acids long. V dropped 6 bases and J dropped 7; count of bases not matched to a gene: 12. This CDR3 reads CASRNLKQGNNSPLHF. CDR3 coding DNA: TGTGCCAGCAGAAACCTGAAACAGGGGAACAATTCACCCCTCCACTTT.

Comment on this clonotype: A library made for alpha chains picked up this beta chain off target, so its size means little. V and J are TRBV30 and TRBJ1-2; D unclear. Between the trimmed V and J ends, which lost 0 bases and 8 bases, there was a span of 7 bases. The CDR3 totals 11 residues. Germline V gene lookup returns CDR1 GTSNPN and CDR2 SVGIG (reference sequence). CDR3 coding DNA: TGTGCCTGGAGTGTAGGTCGAGGCTACACCTTC. Its protein product is CAWSVGRGYTF.

About this clonotype: A library prepared for alpha chains yielded this beta chain as an off-target read; its size is of little meaning. This chain uses TRBV7-9 with TRBJ2-5; TRBD2 aligns across 9 bases. The ends lost 4 bases at V and 5 bases at J; junction bases unmatched: 5. CDR1 is SEHNR and CDR2 is FQNEAQ in the germline V gene (reference sequence). The CDR3 runs 14 residues. This CDR3 reads CASSSGTSSETQYF. CDR3 coding DNA: TGTGCCAGCAGCTCGGGGACTAGCAGTGAGACCCAGTACTTC.

This clonotype was counted at least ten times. Since it is a stray read in a library aimed at alpha chains, this beta chain has a size that is not meaningful. The chain recombines TRBV5-6 with TRBJ2-5; D gene unclear. V was trimmed by 6 bases and J by 2 bases, leaving 11 bases between them. In germline, CDR1 is SGHDT, CDR2 YYEEEE. The CDR3 length is 13 residues. CDR3 coding DNA: TGTGCCAGCACCCCCCGGCTTCAAGAGACCCAGTACTTC. Translation gives CASTPRLQETQYF.

Relative to its sample, this clonotype is medium-sized. This beta chain is a stray sequence in a library constructed for alpha chains; its clone size is not meaningful. The J gene is TRBJ1-6, the V gene TRBV7-2; D is undetermined. The V gene's germline CDR1 is SGHTA and CDR2 FQGNSA. The CDR3 has 16 residues. V lost 5 bases and J lost 2, with 13 bases in between. The CDR3 region is CASSPAGAPYNSPLHF. The DNA of the CDR3 is TGTGCCAGCAGCCCTGCCGGTGCTCCCTATAATTCACCCCTCCACTTT.

The sample holds a few counts of this clonotype. A library prepared for alpha chains yielded this beta chain as an off-target read; its size is of little meaning. The V and J genes are TRBV7-2 and TRBJ2-4; D perhaps matches TRBD1 (6 bases). This CDR3 has 14 amino acids. The V and J ends lost 5 bases and 8 bases respectively, with 16 bases between them. The germline V gene encodes CDR1 SGHTA and CDR2 FQGNSA. The CDR3, as DNA: TGTGCCAGCAGCATAACAGGGTTGACGGACATTCAGTACTTC. Translating gives CASSITGLTDIQYF.

Ten or more counts support this clonotype. The library was designed around alpha chains, so this beta chain is a stray read whose abundance carries little weight. The chain uses TRBV11-1 and TRBJ2-7, with no clear D. CDR3 length equals 14 residues. Germline assignment: CDR1 SGHAT and CDR2 FQDESV (reference sequence). Trimming took off 4 bases at V and 5 bases at J, with 15 bases between the two ends. The CDR3 here is CASSWRSSGNEQYF. Here the CDR3 DNA reads TGTGCCAGCAGCTGGCGAAGTTCGGGTAACGAGCAGTACTTC.

By proportion, this clonotype is large. For a library built for alpha chains, this beta chain is a stray read; little rests on its size. This sequence joins TRBV20-1 and TRBJ1-1; TRBD1 aligns across 8 bases. V was pared by 5 bases and J by 4 bases, with 6 bases of the junction left unmatched. Germline V gene lookup returns CDR1 DFQATT and CDR2 SNEGSKA (reference sequence). The CDR3 extends over 13 amino acids. The CDR3 reads CSAPDRVSTEAFF. The CDR3 region has the DNA TGCAGTGCTCCGGACAGGGTGAGCACTGAAGCTTTCTTT.

By sample fraction, this clonotype is medium-sized. Since the library was made to target alpha chains, this beta chain is a stray read and its abundance is not meaningful. This CDR3 reads CASIDPSNTGELFF. Written as DNA, the CDR3 is TGTGCCAGCATAGACCCCTCGAACACCGGGGAGCTGTTTTTT. The chain carries TRBV5-4 and TRBJ2-2; D uncertain. CDR1 and CDR2 from the germline V gene are SGHNT and YYREEE (reference sequence). V was trimmed by 6 bases and J by 0 bases, leaving 9 bases between them. CDR3 length equals 14 residues.

This clonotype has at least ten counts. This beta chain appears as a stray read in a library generated for alpha chains; its size is not informative. The rearrangement joins TRBV6-2 or TRBV6-3 to TRBJ2-1, with unresolved D. Germline V gene data show CDR1 as MNHEY and CDR2 as SVGEGT. The CDR3 runs 14 residues. V lost 7 bases to trimming and J lost 5 bases, with 15 bases between them. CDR3 sequence: CASTKTLLDNEQFF. The DNA for the CDR3 is TGTGCCAGCACCAAAACTTTACTCGACAATGAGCAGTTCTTC.

By sample share, this clonotype is medium-sized. This beta chain lies outside the target of a library built for alpha chains; its clone size means little. The chain combines TRBV18 with TRBJ2-7; D is ambiguous. The germline CDR1 and CDR2 sequences are KGHSH and LQKENI. The CDR3 is made up of 14 amino acids. The germline V and J ends were trimmed by 3 bases and 3 bases, with 12 bases remaining between them. The CDR3 coding sequence is TGTGCCAGCTCACCTGACACGAGCTACTACGAGCAGTACTTC. Translation gives CASSPDTSYYEQYF.

This clonotype appeared many times. The library was built for alpha chains, so this beta chain is an off-target read and its size means little. The chain recombines TRBV20-1 with TRBJ2-3, with a possible D match to TRBD2 (6 bases). Trimming stripped 4 bases from V and 0 bases from J, with 17 bases between. The CDR3 is 16 amino acids. The V gene's germline CDR1 is DFQATT and CDR2 SNEGSKA (reference sequence). The CDR3 DNA sequence: TGCAGTGCTACGACTCCGGGACTCACTAGCACAGATACGCAGTATTTT. Encoded protein: CSATTPGLTSTDTQYF.

This clonotype showed up many times. Since it is a stray read in a library aimed at alpha chains, this beta chain has a size that is not meaningful. J is TRBJ2-5 and V is TRBV9, with TRBD2 matching over 7 bases. V shed 4 bases, J shed 7 bases, and the junction held 13 bases outside the gene matches. Germline loops: CDR1 SGDLS, CDR2 YYNGEE. The CDR3 consists of 15 residues. CDR3 coding DNA: TGTGCCAGCAGCCCCGCTAGCGGACCCATCGGGACCCAGTACTTC. Translated: CASSPASGPIGTQYF.